The rows below give T cell receptor beta chains drawn from one sample of a study of blood T cell repertoires in COVID-19. Sequenced by immunoSEQ multiplex PCR; TCRdb stores in-frame clones only, minus some. The sample has 350,000 to 450,000 clones; 86% are singletons. The sequenced sample consisted of peripheral blood. These receptors all stem from a woman in her sixties or seventies with COVID-19, enrolled during active disease. Both conserved end residues are part of each CDR3. The D gene is left open where the match is weak. Size values are once, few and many counts, or a class for expanded clones, and some rows have none.

d_call j_call clone_size v_call cdr3_nt cdr3_aa
TRBD2 TRBJ2-3 - TRBV5-1 TGCGCCCGCGGAGGGCGGGGGGGAAACACAGATACGCAGTATTTT CARGGRGGNTDTQYF
TRBD2 TRBJ2-3 - TRBV5-1 TGCGCCAGCAGCTTGGTTCTAGCGGTGAATGAGGATACGCAGTATTTT CASSLVLAVNEDTQYF
- TRBJ2-7 once TRBV11-3 TGTGCCAGCAGCGACCTCGGGGACAAAACTCACGAGCAGTACTTC CASSDLGDKTHEQYF
- TRBJ2-7 - TRBV12-1 TGTGCCAGCAGCTTTGCGCTTCGCCACAGGGGGATCAACCAGGAGCAGTACTTC CASSFALRHRGINQEQYF
- TRBJ1-2 - TRBV9 TGTGCCAGCAGCGCCGAGACTTTCGGCGGCTACACCTTC CASSAETFGGYTF
- TRBJ1-3 - TRBV6-1 TGTGCCAGCAGTGAACACCCAGGAGCGGACACCATATATTTT CASSEHPGADTIYF
- TRBJ1-2 few TRBV5-1 TGCGCCAGCAGCTTGGACGGAGCTAACTATGGCTACACCTTC CASSLDGANYGYTF
TRBD1 TRBJ2-1 - TRBV7-2 TGTGCCAGCAGCTTAGGGGGACAGGGCTACAATGAGCAGTTCTTC CASSLGGQGYNEQFF
TRBD1 TRBJ2-4 - TRBV3-1/TRBV3-2 TGTGCCAGCGGCGGACAGGGCAAAAACATTCAGTACTTC CASGGQGKNIQYF
TRBD1 TRBJ1-3 few TRBV18 TGTGCCAGCTCCCGAGACCAGACAGGGAGAACACCTGTATATTTT CASSRDQTGRTPVYF
TRBD2 TRBJ2-3 - TRBV14 TGTGCCAGCAGCCAAATACCCGGGACTAGCGGGGTGGGCACAGATACGCAGTATTTT CASSQIPGTSGVGTDTQYF
- TRBJ1-2 - TRBV19 TGTGCCAGTAGTATTACCCTGGTCGGGGAGGACGGCTACACCTTC CASSITLVGEDGYTF
TRBD1 TRBJ1-2 - TRBV19 TGTGCCAGTAGCCGGACAGGGACTTTCTATGGCTACACCTTC CASSRTGTFYGYTF
TRBD2 TRBJ2-3 - TRBV5-1 TGCGCCAGCAGCTTGGTGCTAGCGGGGGACAGCACAGATACGCAGTATTTT CASSLVLAGDSTDTQYF
TRBD2 TRBJ2-3 - TRBV2 TGTGCCAGCAGTGAAGCGCTTAGTAGCGGGGGAACAGATACGCAGTATTTT CASSEALSSGGTDTQYF
TRBD1 TRBJ1-6 - TRBV29-1 TGCAGCGTTTCCTCAAGGGGACAGAATTCACCCCTCCACTTT CSVSSRGQNSPLHF
- TRBJ1-1 - TRBV18 TGTGCCAGCTCACCGCGTATGAACACTGAAGCTTTCTTT CASSPRMNTEAFF
TRBD1 TRBJ1-2 - TRBV11-3 TGTGCCAGCAGCCTCTGGGGACCGCAGGGGGCGGACTATGGCTACACCTTC CASSLWGPQGADYGYTF
TRBD2 TRBJ2-5 few TRBV7-2 TGTGCCAGCAGCTCCCTCGGCGGGGGGGCGGCAGAGACCCAGTACTTC CASSSLGGGAAETQYF
- TRBJ2-7 - TRBV29-1 TGCAGCGTTGGGGCATCGGGGGAGCAGTACTTC CSVGASGEQYF
- TRBJ1-2 - TRBV4-1 TGCGCCAGCAGCCAAGATTCGTACAGTCGCTATGGCTACACCTTC CASSQDSYSRYGYTF
TRBD1 TRBJ1-6 - TRBV11-3 TGTGCCAGCAGCTCAGACAGGGGTTTGAGCTCCTATAATTCACCCCTCCACTTT CASSSDRGLSSYNSPLHF
TRBD1 TRBJ1-1 - TRBV5-1 TGCGCCAGCAGTCCGAGGAAGGGGACAGGGGATACTGAAGCTTTCTTT CASSPRKGTGDTEAFF
- TRBJ2-2 - TRBV7-9 TGTGCCAGCAGCTCAGGGGGACTCGCGACCGGGGAGCTGTTTTTT CASSSGGLATGELFF
- TRBJ1-1 few TRBV11-3 TGTGCCAGCAGCTTAGGAAGGGGGAACACTGAAGCTTTCTTT CASSLGRGNTEAFF
- TRBJ2-3 few TRBV7-2 TGTGCCAGCAGCTTAGTGAGCGGGCCAGATACGCAGTATTTT CASSLVSGPDTQYF
- TRBJ2-7 - TRBV7-9 TGTGCCAGCAGTACTAACACCTACGAGCAGTACTTC CASSTNTYEQYF
- TRBJ1-2 - TRBV27 TGTGCCAGCAGTTCCCACCAGGGTTATGGCTACACCTTC CASSSHQGYGYTF
TRBD1 TRBJ1-2 - TRBV5-1 TGCGCCAGCAGCTTGTCACCGGGACAGGGCGGGTACTATGGCTACACCTTC CASSLSPGQGGYYGYTF
TRBD1 TRBJ1-5 - TRBV9 TGTGCCAGCAGCGTAGTTCTTCCCCGGGACAGGGTTTGGCATCAGCCCCAGCATTTT CASSVVLPRDRVWHQPQHF
TRBD2 TRBJ2-3 - TRBV4-2 TGTGCCAGCAGCCAAGGAGTTACCGGCGGGGGGGCAGATACGCAGTATTTT CASSQGVTGGGADTQYF
TRBD1 TRBJ2-2 - TRBV20-1 TGCAGTGCCCTCAGGGGGCCGGAGCTGTTTTTT CSALRGPELFF
- TRBJ1-2 - TRBV4-2 TGTGCCAGCAGCCTTTCCCGGACAGTACTCTACGGCTACACCTTC CASSLSRTVLYGYTF
- TRBJ2-3 - TRBV27 TGTGCCAGCAGTTGGCAGCGGCCGGCAATCGCAGATACGCAGTATTTT CASSWQRPAIADTQYF
- TRBJ2-1 - TRBV4-1 TGCGCCAGCAGCCCAGGTCAGCTCTACAATGAGCAGTTCTTC CASSPGQLYNEQFF
TRBD1 TRBJ2-7 - TRBV5-1 TGCGCCAGCAGCTTCGGGACAGGGTCCTACGAGCAGTACTTC CASSFGTGSYEQYF
TRBD2 TRBJ2-6 few TRBV5-1 TGCGCCAGCAGCTTGGCGACTAGCGGGGGCGCGGCCAACGTCCTGACTTTC CASSLATSGGAANVLTF
- TRBJ2-1 - TRBV9 TGTGCCAGCAGCGCCCGGGGGTCAGTTCTCGACAATGAGCAGTTCTTC CASSARGSVLDNEQFF
TRBD1 TRBJ2-2 - TRBV7-2 TGTGCCAGCAGCCCGACAGGGTCGAACACCGGGGAGCTGTTTTTT CASSPTGSNTGELFF
- TRBJ2-7 - TRBV28 TGTGCCAGCAGTTTAGGTGGGCCCTACGAGCAGTACTTC CASSLGGPYEQYF
TRBD2 TRBJ2-1 - TRBV3-1/TRBV3-2 TGTGCCAGCAGCCCTTCCTTACTAGCGGGAGCCTACAATGAGCAGTTCTTC CASSPSLLAGAYNEQFF
TRBD2 TRBJ2-5 once TRBV5-1 TGCGCCAGCAACCCGGCTGGGACTAGCGGGCAAGAGACCCAGTACTTC CASNPAGTSGQETQYF
- TRBJ1-2 - TRBV18 TGTGCCAGCTCACCCCCGCGGGCAGGAAACTATGGCTACACCTTC CASSPPRAGNYGYTF
- TRBJ2-7 - TRBV19 TGTGCCAGTAGTATCGGGTCCGTCCACGAGCAGTACTTC CASSIGSVHEQYF
TRBD1 TRBJ1-2 - TRBV27 TGTGCCAGCAGTCCGGGACAGGGGAGTGGTGGCTACACCTTC CASSPGQGSGGYTF
- TRBJ1-1 - TRBV12-3/TRBV12-4 TGTGCCAGCAGTGGCCGACCGGGGAATGAAGCTTTCTTT CASSGRPGNEAFF
- TRBJ1-2 - TRBV7-9 TGTGCCAGCAGCTCGTTTTTTTCAGCCGGGGGCTACACCTTC CASSSFFSAGGYTF
- TRBJ2-5 - TRBV12-5 TGTGCTAGTGGTTTTGAGGGGGCGGGCGGGGTCCAACAAGAGACCCAGTACTTC CASGFEGAGGVQQETQYF
TRBD2 TRBJ2-7 - TRBV18 TGTGCCAGCTCACCTAAAAGGGAGGGTTCCTACGAGCAGTACTTC CASSPKREGSYEQYF
TRBD1 TRBJ1-2 many TRBV7-3 TGTGCCAGCAGCTCCTCGCCCGGGACAGGGGGAGGCTACACCTTC CASSSSPGTGGGYTF
- TRBJ2-7 few TRBV21-1 TGTGCCAGCAGTATGACAGGGTGTAGGTGCGAGCAGTACTTC CASSMTGCRCEQYF
- TRBJ2-2 - TRBV21-1 TGTGCCAGCAGCAAAGAGTGCAGGGGAGAAGACCCCGGGGAGCTGTTTTTT CASSKECRGEDPGELFF
- TRBJ2-5 - TRBV3-1/TRBV3-2 TGTGCCAGCAGCCAATTCGCAGGGGAGACCCAGTACTTC CASSQFAGETQYF
- TRBJ2-7 - TRBV2 TGTGCCAGCAGTGAGAACAGGCCTCAAATGTACTTC CASSENRPQMYF
TRBD1 TRBJ1-2 - TRBV5-6 TGTGCCAGCAGCTGGGCGACAGGGGGCGGCTATGGCTACACCTTC CASSWATGGGYGYTF
TRBD2 TRBJ2-7 - TRBV7-3 TGTGCCAGCAGCTCTAGCGGGGGTCCCTACGAGCAGTACTTC CASSSSGGPYEQYF